The 27 T cell receptor beta chains below were found in one sample sequenced in a study of identical twins. One entry per CDR3 protein results from TCRdb running MiXCR on the 5' RACE reads. The table shows fewer than 450,000 distinct CDR3 sequences, with 7% to 9.5% occurring only once. The sample taken for sequencing was naive T cells sorted from blood. The receptors here all came from a woman aged 50 to 60 in good health.

This clonotype was observed at least ten times. This rearrangement joins TRBV25-1 to TRBJ2-1; TRBD2 agrees at 10 bases. Germline V gene sequence: CDR1 MGHDK, CDR2 SYGVNS. V was pared by 10 bases and J by 7 bases, with 10 bases of the junction left unmatched. This CDR3 spans 14 amino acids. This CDR3 is CATNHRTSGNEQFF. The DNA for the CDR3 is TGTGCCACCAACCACCGGACTAGCGGAAATGAGCAGTTCTTC.

The genes are TRBV12-3 or TRBV12-4 and TRBJ2-6; D gene uncertain. Trimming stripped 7 bases from V and 0 bases from J, with 19 bases between. The CDR3 is 18 residues long. The CDR3 DNA follows: TGTGCCAGCACCCTTAAGGGTCTTACACTCTCTGGGGCCAACGTCCTGACTTTC. This translates into CASTLKGLTLSGANVLTF.

The chain recombines TRBV6-1 with TRBJ2-1; 9 nucleotides agree with TRBD2. Germline trimming cut 3 bases from V and 6 bases from J; bases unmatched to any gene: 9. Germline-derived CDR1 and CDR2 are MNHNS and SASEGT. The CDR3 is made up of 16 amino acids. CDR3 in amino acids: CASSESIGLALNEQFF. DNA of the CDR3: TGTGCCAGCAGTGAGTCGATCGGACTAGCGCTCAATGAGCAGTTCTTC.

The chain is built from TRBV18 and TRBJ1-1; a weak D match, TRBD1 (5 bases). Trimming took off 3 bases at V and 4 bases at J, with 15 bases between the two ends. This CDR3 has 15 residues. Germline CDR1 is KGHSH and CDR2 is LQKENI. The CDR3 DNA sequence: TGTGCCAGCTCACCCCCCCGACGCCAGGGCACTGAAGCTTTCTTT. It is translated as CASSPPRRQGTEAFF.

For the CDR3, the DNA is TGTGCCAGCCGAGCGGGAGAGGAAGATACGCAGTATTTT. This encodes CASRAGEEDTQYF. This chain uses TRBV12-3 or TRBV12-4 with TRBJ2-3; 8 bases line up with TRBD2. This CDR3 is built from 13 residues. With V trimmed by 8 bases and J by 5 bases, 6 bases remained unmatched.

This clonotype was seen more than once but under ten times. The rearrangement uses TRBV11-2 and TRBJ1-4, with a possible D match to TRBD1 (5 bases). Per the germline V gene, CDR1 is SGHAT and CDR2 is FQNNGV. This CDR3 region has 16 residues. DNA for the CDR3: TGTAGCAGCAGCCCACCTGGGGCAGGAAATAATGAAAAACTGTTTTTT. Protein: CSSSPPGAGNNEKLFF.

There are a few counts of this clonotype. V is TRBV10-3 and J is TRBJ1-1; no reliable D call. V gave up 0 bases and J gave up 0 bases, with 2 bases separating them. There are 13 residues in the CDR3. CDR1 and CDR2 (germline): ENHRY, SYGVKD. CDR3 sequence reads: CAISESMNTEAFF. The DNA for the CDR3 is TGTGCCATCAGTGAGTCCATGAACACTGAAGCTTTCTTT.

This clonotype was observed many times. J is TRBJ2-3 and V is TRBV27, with TRBD2 matching over 7 bases. CDR3 size: 15 residues. V trimming: 7 bases; J trimming: 1 base; junction bases outside the gene matches: 8. Germline CDR1 MNHEY, CDR2 SMNVEV (reference sequence). The CDR3 protein is CASNSRTRGTDTQYF. Written as DNA, the CDR3 is TGTGCCAGCAACAGTCGGACTAGAGGCACAGATACGCAGTATTTT.

The sample holds many counts of this clonotype. V gene TRBV6-5 combines with J gene TRBJ2-1, with 10 bases matching TRBD2. This CDR3 contains 15 residues. V gave up 7 bases and J gave up 3 bases; unmatched junction bases: 6. Germline CDR1 reads MNHEY; CDR2 reads SVGAGI. The CDR3 is CASIRAGGIYNEQFF. The CDR3 DNA reads TGTGCCAGCATTAGAGCGGGAGGGATCTACAATGAGCAGTTCTTC.

The V call is TRBV5-1, the J call TRBJ2-1; perhaps TRBD2 as D (6 bases). Looked up from germline, CDR1 is SGHRS and CDR2 is YFSETQ. Trimming removed 4 bases from V and 8 bases from J, with 13 bases in between. This CDR3 comprises 13 residues. The CDR3 protein is CASSQQTRDEQFF. The CDR3 region has the DNA TGCGCCAGCAGCCAGCAGACTAGAGATGAGCAGTTCTTC.

This clonotype appeared a single time. The rearrangement joins TRBV5-6 to TRBJ2-5, with 13 positions matching TRBD2. The V segment lost 4 bases and the J segment 5 bases; nucleotides outside the gene matches: 11. The CDR3 runs to 17 residues. Germline CDR1 and CDR2: SGHDT and YYEEEE. The chain's CDR3 is CASSLRTSGRLRETQYF. Written as DNA, the CDR3 is TGTGCCAGCAGCCTCAGGACTAGCGGGAGACTGAGGGAGACCCAGTACTTC.

The chain recombines TRBV2 with TRBJ1-5; tentatively, D is TRBD1 (6 bases). Looked up from germline, CDR1 is SNHLY and CDR2 is FYNNEI. The CDR3 has 13 residues. Deletions cut 2 bases from V and 7 bases from J, with 9 bases between. CDR3 in amino acids: CASSELQGQPQHF. The CDR3 nucleotides read TGTGCCAGCAGTGAACTCCAGGGGCAGCCCCAGCATTTT.

The chain employs TRBV18 and TRBJ2-2, with TRBD2 matching 13 bases. This CDR3 contains 16 residues. The V gene's germline CDR1 is KGHSH and CDR2 LQKENI. Germline trimming cut 3 bases from V and 7 bases from J; bases unmatched to any gene: 5. As DNA, the CDR3 is TGTGCCAGCTCACCCGGGACTAGCGGGATAAGCGGGGAGCTGTTTTTT. Translation gives CASSPGTSGISGELFF. The variable domain in full, with the rest retrieved from reference TRBV18 and TRBJ2-2, is NAGVMQNPRHLVRRRGQEARLRCSPMKGHSHVYWYRQLPEEGLKFMVYLQKENIIDESGMPKERFSAEFPKEGPSILRIQQVVRGDSAAYFCASSPGTSGISGELFFGEGSRLTVL.

This clonotype was seen repeatedly, ten times or more. The chain is built from TRBV5-1 and TRBJ2-1; TRBD1 matches 7 bases. The CDR3 has 12 residues. Looked up from germline, CDR1 is SGHRS and CDR2 is YFSETQ. J gave up 8 bases and V 4 bases, and 3 bases lay outside the gene matches. This chain's CDR3 is CASSEGGDEQFF. In DNA, the CDR3 is TGCGCCAGCAGCGAAGGGGGCGATGAGCAGTTCTTC.

This clonotype was seen only a few times. This chain uses TRBV11-2 with TRBJ1-2; 7 bases line up with TRBD1. Germline CDR1 SGHAT, CDR2 FQNNGV. After removal of 5 bases from V and 4 bases from J, the junction contained 7 bases not matched to a gene. The CDR3 length is 14 residues. The CDR3 nucleotides read TGTGCCAGCAGCGAGGGGGCCAGAGGCTATGGCTACACCTTC. It specifies CASSEGARGYGYTF.

This clonotype was picked up a small number of times. V is TRBV20-1 and J is TRBJ2-1, with D hard to call. Germline values: CDR1 DFQATT, CDR2 SNEGSKA (reference sequence). V was clipped by 2 bases and J by 6 bases, with 2 bases between them. This CDR3 contains 10 residues. CDR3 sequence: CSARTNEQFF. The CDR3 DNA reads as TGCAGTGCTAGAACCAATGAGCAGTTCTTC.

This clonotype was recorded a few times. This chain connects TRBV5-6 to TRBJ2-7; 10 bases align to TRBD1. Germline assignment: CDR1 SGHDT and CDR2 YYEEEE. The CDR3 runs to 15 residues. J was trimmed by 5 bases and V by 4 bases; bases with no gene match: 9. The CDR3 DNA reads as TGTGCCAGCAGCCTCCGGGACAGGGGTACAGACGAGCAGTACTTC. This gives the protein CASSLRDRGTDEQYF.

This clonotype was observed a few times. V and J are TRBV11-2 and TRBJ2-1; a weak D match, TRBD2 (5 bases). CDR1 is SGHAT, CDR2 FQNNGV, per germline. V shed 5 bases and J shed 0 bases, with 14 bases lying between them. The CDR3 has 16 residues. This CDR3 reads CASSRIALSSYNEQFF. In DNA, the CDR3 is TGTGCCAGCAGCCGGATAGCGTTAAGCTCCTACAATGAGCAGTTCTTC.

This chain links TRBV29-1 with TRBJ2-7, with 8 nucleotides matching TRBD1. Germline CDR1 reads SQVTM; CDR2 reads ANQGSEA. The CDR3 loop spans 11 amino acids. Losses at the gene ends were 7 bases for V and 7 bases for J; bases not matched to a gene: 6. The CDR3 DNA sequence: TGCAGCGGACGGACAGGGAAAGAGCAGTACTTC. Protein sequence: CSGRTGKEQYF.

The V gene is TRBV6-5, the J gene TRBJ1-5, with 7 positions matching TRBD1. Looked up from germline, CDR1 is MNHEY and CDR2 is SVGAGI. V lost 5 bases and J lost 1; bases outside the gene matches: 5. The CDR3 sequence is 15 residues long. CDR3 in DNA: TGTGCCAGCAGTCGAGGGGGCGCGAGCAATCAGCCCCAGCATTTT. It translates to CASSRGGASNQPQHF.

This clonotype was detected ten times or more. The chain uses TRBV5-1 and TRBJ2-1; 7 bases align to TRBD2. Germline CDR1 reads SGHRS; CDR2 reads YFSETQ. This CDR3 is 14 amino acids long. The trim removed 4 bases at V and 9 bases at J, leaving 10 bases unmatched. The DNA for the CDR3 is TGCGCCAGCAGCCAGAGCGGGAAGGGAGTTGAGCAGTTCTTC. Translation: CASSQSGKGVEQFF. Using reference TRBV5-1 and TRBJ2-1 for the parts outside the CDR3, the full variable domain is KAGVTQTPRYLIKTRGQQVTLSCSPISGHRSVSWYQQTPGQGLQFLFEYFSETQRNKGNFPGRFSGRQFSNSRSEMNVSTLELGDSALYLCASSQSGKGVEQFFGPGTRLTVL.

A note on this clonotype: At one boundary the junction diverges from the germline segment, which might be a read error. The V gene is TRBV5-1, the J gene TRBJ2-5; D is unclear. This CDR3 comprises 13 residues. The germline V gene has CDR1 SGHRS and CDR2 YFSETQ. This CDR3 reads CASSWGLKETKYF. The CDR3 nucleotides are TGCGCCAGCAGCTGGGGTCTCAAAGAGACCAAGTACTTC.

The sample holds a few counts of this clonotype. The chain combines TRBV27 with TRBJ2-1; 8 bases fit TRBD1. The CDR3 has 14 residues. V was clipped by 4 bases and J by 5 bases; unmatched bases: 4. Germline-derived CDR1 and CDR2 are MNHEY and SMNVEV (reference sequence). The CDR3 loop is CASSYTGGHNEQFF. CDR3 nucleotides: TGTGCCAGCAGTTATACAGGGGGGCACAATGAGCAGTTCTTC.

This clonotype was counted at least ten times. The CDR3 DNA follows: TGCGCCAGCAGCCAAGATGGCAGGTACAATGAGCAGTTCTTC. Translated: CASSQDGRYNEQFF. The chain joins TRBV4-1 to TRBJ2-1; unclear D gene. Germline V lookup: CDR1 MGHRA, CDR2 YSYEKL. The CDR3 extends over 14 amino acids. The V end was cut by 0 bases, the J end by 4 bases, with 7 bases between.

This clonotype appeared many times. The CDR3 here is CSARDLPDYGYTF. In DNA, the CDR3 is TGCAGTGCTAGAGATCTACCGGACTATGGCTACACCTTC. The chain carries TRBV20-1 and TRBJ1-2, with unresolved D. With 0 bases removed from V and 3 bases from J, the gap between germline ends came to 8 bases. The CDR3 covers 13 residues. Germline loops: CDR1 DFQATT, CDR2 SNEGSKA (reference sequence).

This clonotype was seen more than once but under ten times. The chain links TRBV19 to TRBJ1-1; tentatively, D is TRBD1 (5 bases). The germline V gene encodes CDR1 LNHDA and CDR2 SQIVND (reference sequence). The CDR3 is made up of 14 amino acids. V was shortened by 5 bases and J by 8 bases, with 18 bases between the two germline ends. The CDR3 sequence: CASSPVPTGREAFF. CDR3 in DNA: TGTGCCAGTAGTCCAGTCCCAACAGGTCGGGAAGCTTTCTTT.

This clonotype has only a few counts. This chain links TRBV2 with TRBJ2-3; D gene unclear. V was clipped by 6 bases and J by 1 base, with 11 bases between them. The CDR3 loop spans 14 amino acids. The V gene's germline CDR1 is SNHLY and CDR2 FYNNEI. CDR3 region: CASRNRVGTDTQYF. CDR3 in DNA: TGTGCCAGCAGGAATAGAGTGGGCACAGATACGCAGTATTTT.